This T cell receptor (beta chain) came from a study of early T cells in non-severe SARS-CoV-2 infection. Study-wide background: Bulk RNA isolated from unsorted whole blood underwent sequencing; chains were not paired.

The protocol attached unique molecular identifiers to individual cDNA molecules. A single record per CDR3 protein comes from TCRdb applying MiXCR to the 5' RACE reads. The sample holds about 70,000 distinct CDR3 sequences, roughly 12% seen once. This clonotype occurred a few times. The junction does not match germline at one end; this may be a read error. This TCR was sampled from an adult who was a healthcare worker with PCR-confirmed SARS-CoV-2 infection or an uninfected control (not recorded which). The donor label of this sample is uncertain. Sequenced material: whole blood, taken at baseline.

CDR3 DNA: TGCGCCAGCAGTTTGGGGACAGAACGATATCAGCCCCAGCATTTT. Amino acid sequence: CASSLGTERYQPQHF. V is TRBV5-1 and J is TRBJ1-5; 7 positions match TRBD1. This CDR3 contains 15 residues. Germline V gene sequence: CDR1 SGHRS, CDR2 YFSETQ.